The entry that follows covers one T cell receptor beta chain sequence. The V gene end was trimmed by 6 bases and the J gene end by 0 bases; junction bases not matched to a gene: 7. This CDR3 is 15 amino acids long. Germline V gene lookup returns CDR1 SNHLY and CDR2 FYNNEI. The entry originates in a study of T-cell memory formation after mild COVID-19. Study at large: The TCR clusters were mostly specific to one donor.

In TCRdb, the 5' RACE reads were re-called with MiXCR into one record per CDR3 protein. Here the sample spans a few hundred thousand distinct CDR3 sequences, under 20% being singletons. The chain employs TRBV2 and TRBJ1-2, with TRBD1 matching over 7 bases. Sequenced material: PBMCs or a T cell subset sorted from them (not recorded which). This TCR was sampled from a man aged 18 to 29 who had mild COVID-19 (a few samples of this study predate the infection). Cell type and time point are not known. The CDR3: CASRWDREANYGYTF. Here the CDR3 DNA reads TGTGCCAGCAGATGGGACAGAGAAGCTAACTATGGCTACACCTTC. Together with reference TRBV2 and TRBJ1-2, the CDR3 gives the full variable domain: EPEVTQTPSHQVTQMGQEVILRCVPISNHLYFYWYRQILGQKVEFLVSFYNNEISEKSEIFDDQFSVERPDGSNFTLKIRSTKLEDSAMYFCASRWDREANYGYTFGSGTRLTVV.